The 31 T cell receptor beta chains in this list originate from one sample, sequenced in a study of blood T cell repertoires in COVID-19. The repertoire was sequenced with immunoSEQ multiplex PCR; TCRdb's copy has only in-frame clones and lacks some. The sample yields 200,000 or so clones, 60% to 85% seen once. The sample consisted of peripheral blood. The source is a man aged 60-69 years with active or convalescent COVID-19.

V usage is TRBV29-1 and J usage is TRBJ2-7; possible D gene TRBD2, 5 bases. V was cut by 7 bases and J by 3 bases, with 10 bases left in between. The CDR3 length is 11 residues. CDR1 is SQVTM, CDR2 ANQGSEA, per germline. The CDR3 sequence: CSAGEGYEQYF. The CDR3 region has the DNA TGCAGCGCCGGAGAGGGCTACGAGCAGTACTTC.

This rearrangement joins TRBV6-9 to TRBJ2-5; TRBD1 matches at 7 bases. Losses at the gene ends were 5 bases for V and 2 bases for J; bases not matched to a gene: 8. The CDR3 is 15 residues long. In germline, CDR1 is MNHGY, CDR2 SVAAGI. The CDR3 DNA reads as TGTGCCAGCAGTGCACTTACAGGGGTGCAAGAGACCCAGTACTTC. As protein: CASSALTGVQETQYF.

The chain joins TRBV28 to TRBJ1-2; weak D call: TRBD1 (5 bases). The V gene's germline CDR1 is MDHEN and CDR2 SYDVKM. This CDR3 spans 12 amino acids. V lost 4 bases and J 3 bases, leaving 6 bases between the germline ends. As DNA, the CDR3 is TGTGCCAGCAGTTCGGGGGACTATGGCTACACCTTC. Translating gives CASSSGDYGYTF.

The chain is built from TRBV18 and TRBJ2-5; 10 nucleotides align to TRBD1. Germline values: CDR1 KGHSH, CDR2 LQKENI. V lost 2 bases, J lost 4 bases, and 1 base stayed unmatched. The CDR3 sequence is 14 residues long. The CDR3 nucleotides are TGTGCCAGCTCACCAGGGACAGGGGCAGAGACCCAGTACTTC. Its translation: CASSPGTGAETQYF.

This clone was seen only a few times. The chain uses TRBV5-4 and TRBJ2-7; 8 bases map to TRBD2. The V segment lost 5 bases and the J segment 2 bases; nucleotides outside the gene matches: 9. Germline V lookup: CDR1 SGHNT, CDR2 YYREEE (reference sequence). The CDR3 is made up of 15 amino acids. The CDR3 spells CASSPDLAGPYEQYF. CDR3 nucleotides: TGTGCCAGCAGTCCTGACCTAGCGGGCCCCTACGAGCAGTACTTC.

V and J are TRBV5-4 and TRBJ1-6; tentative D call: TRBD1 (5 bases). The germline CDR1 and CDR2 sequences are SGHNT and YYREEE (reference sequence). V dropped 4 bases and J dropped 5 bases, with 10 bases sitting between them. CDR3 length: 14 amino acids. The CDR3 DNA reads TGTGCCAGCAGCGGACACCCTAATAATTCACCCCTCCACTTT. Translated, it gives CASSGHPNNSPLHF.

This chain joins TRBV28 and TRBJ1-3; D not certain. The CDR3 covers 14 residues. Germline V lookup: CDR1 MDHEN, CDR2 SYDVKM. Trimming took off 5 bases at V and 8 bases at J, with 16 bases between the two ends. CDR3 coding DNA: TGTGCCAGCAGTCGAGGGTTTGAGGGATACACCATATATTTT. Translation gives CASSRGFEGYTIYF.

The chain employs TRBV6-2 or TRBV6-3 and TRBJ2-5; no reliable D call. V was shortened by 2 bases and J by 2 bases, with 6 bases between the two germline ends. Germline V CDR1 and CDR2: MNHEY, SVGEGT. The length of the CDR3 is 13 residues. The CDR3 protein is CASSYVLQETQYF. The CDR3 DNA follows: TGTGCCAGCAGTTACGTTCTACAAGAGACCCAGTACTTC.

This clone was detected once. This CDR3 reads CSVVNHRRGTEAFF. CDR3 DNA: TGCAGCGTCGTTAACCACAGAAGGGGCACTGAAGCTTTCTTT. The chain uses TRBV29-1 and TRBJ1-1, with D perhaps TRBD1 (5 bases). The CDR3 runs 14 residues. Trimming removed 6 bases from V and 4 bases from J, with 18 bases in between. Germline values: CDR1 SQVTM, CDR2 ANQGSEA.

The gene calls are TRBV2 and TRBJ2-7, with 7 positions matching TRBD1. The CDR3 spans 15 residues. V shed 6 bases and J 0 bases; nucleotides not matched to a gene: 8. Per the germline V gene, CDR1 is SNHLY and CDR2 is FYNNEI. The CDR3, as DNA: TGTGCCAGCAGGGCAGACAGGGCAATCTCCTACGAGCAGTACTTC. This codes for CASRADRAISYEQYF.

The chain has TRBV14 and TRBJ2-7; weak D call: TRBD2 (5 bases). The V end lost 4 bases, the J end lost 3 bases, and 10 bases lay between the germline ends. The germline V gene encodes CDR1 SGHDN and CDR2 FVKESK. The CDR3 has 13 residues. The CDR3 nucleotides are TGTGCCAGCAGCCTCGGACTCGGCTACGAGCAGTACTTC. Its protein product is CASSLGLGYEQYF.

This rearrangement joins TRBV3-1 (or the pseudogene TRBV3-2) to TRBJ2-5, with a weak D call TRBD1 (6 bases). The CDR3 length is 13 residues. V was cut by 2 bases and J by 4 bases, with 8 bases left in between. In germline, CDR1 is LGHDT, CDR2 YNNKEL (reference sequence). The CDR3 DNA reads as TGTGCCAGCAGCCAACAGGGGAGAGAGACCCAGTACTTC. It yields the protein CASSQQGRETQYF.

CDR3 sequence: CASSKEPFSEQFF. The CDR3, as DNA: TGTGCCAGCAGCAAAGAACCCTTTAGTGAGCAGTTCTTC. The chain uses TRBV21-1 and TRBJ2-1; TRBD2 was called by the table and not checked on the DNA. TRBV21-1 is recorded as a pseudogene. This CDR3 has 13 residues.

The genes are TRBV7-2 and TRBJ2-7, with 8 bases identical to TRBD1. CDR1 and CDR2 (germline): SGHTA, FQGNSA. With 1 base clipped from V and 4 bases from J, the junction kept 18 bases outside the gene matches. There are 19 residues in the CDR3. The CDR3 region is CASSLDSFSGTGDRYEQYF. The CDR3 DNA reads TGTGCCAGCAGCTTAGATTCGTTTTCGGGGACAGGTGACCGTTACGAGCAGTACTTC.

This sequence joins TRBV5-4 and TRBJ1-2, with TRBD1 matching 9 bases. This CDR3 contains 15 residues. J lost 4 bases, V lost 4 bases, and 8 bases had no gene match. CDR1 is SGHNT, CDR2 YYREEE, per germline (reference sequence). CDR3 DNA: TGTGCCAGCAGCACCTCCGGGACAGGGTTCTATGGCTACACCTTC. It codes for CASSTSGTGFYGYTF.

The V call is TRBV5-4, the J call TRBJ2-7; TRBD1 matches 7 bases. CDR1 and CDR2 (germline): SGHNT, YYREEE (reference sequence). CDR3 size: 16 residues. J gave up 2 bases and V 5 bases, and 13 bases lay outside the gene matches. CDR3 bases: TGTGCCAGCAGTATGGGGACAGCTGGGGCCACCTACGAGCAGTACTTC. Translating gives CASSMGTAGATYEQYF.

This clone occurred a few times. The chain combines TRBV9 with TRBJ2-1; the match to TRBD2 covers 16 bases. The CDR3 spans 19 residues. Per the germline V gene, CDR1 is SGDLS and CDR2 is YYNGEE. Trimming at V came to 3 bases and at J to 4 bases, leaving 10 bases not matched to a gene. In nucleotides, the CDR3 is TGTGCCAGCAGCGCCAAACCGGGACTAGCGGGAGGGTGGTACAATGAGCAGTTCTTC. Encoded protein: CASSAKPGLAGGWYNEQFF.

This clone was observed once. V gene TRBV11-2 combines with J gene TRBJ2-3, with 8 bases fitting TRBD2. The V gene end was trimmed by 2 bases and the J gene end by 4 bases; junction bases not matched to a gene: 5. There are 15 residues in the CDR3. CDR1 is SGHAT, CDR2 FQNNGV, per germline. The CDR3 DNA reads TGTGCCAGCAGCTTACATGGACTAGCCCCAGATACGCAGTATTTT. Its protein product is CASSLHGLAPDTQYF.

The chain has TRBV19 and TRBJ1-5; D gene uncertain. V was cut by 9 bases and J by 7 bases, with 19 bases left in between. Germline lookup yields CDR1 LNHDA and CDR2 SQIVND (reference sequence). CDR3 length equals 14 residues. This chain's CDR3 is CASRPDGISQPQHF. For the CDR3, the DNA is TGTGCCAGCAGACCCGACGGCATTAGCCAGCCCCAGCATTTT.

The V and J genes are TRBV3-1 (or the pseudogene TRBV3-2) and TRBJ2-1, with D perhaps TRBD1 (6 bases). CDR1 is LGHDT, CDR2 YNNKEL, per germline (reference sequence). Deletions cut 7 bases from V and 7 bases from J, with 23 bases between. This CDR3 comprises 16 residues. CDR3 nucleotides: TGTGCCAGCAAACGGTTGAGGGGGAGCAGGTCAAATGAGCAGTTCTTC. This codes for CASKRLRGSRSNEQFF.

The chain recombines TRBV7-6 with TRBJ2-7; 8 bases match TRBD2. In germline, CDR1 is SGHVS, CDR2 FNYEAQ. The CDR3 is 15 amino acids. Unmatched junction bases numbered 5, after V lost 3 bases and J lost 1 base. The CDR3 loop reads CASSLGSGSSYEQYF. The CDR3 nucleotides are TGTGCCAGCAGCTTGGGGAGCGGGAGTTCCTACGAGCAGTACTTC.

This clone was seen only a few times. The chain uses TRBV6-6 and TRBJ2-7; TRBD1 matches 7 bases. CDR3 length equals 15 residues. The germline gives CDR1 MNHNY, CDR2 SVGAGI (reference sequence). J gave up 3 bases and V 7 bases, and 12 bases lay outside the gene matches. The CDR3 here is CASTEVKGAVYEQYF. CDR3 nucleotides: TGTGCCAGCACCGAAGTAAAGGGGGCGGTCTACGAGCAGTACTTC.

This rearrangement joins TRBV5-1 to TRBJ1-1, with D unresolved. Trimming took off 0 bases at V and 1 base at J, with 4 bases between the two ends. The CDR3 has 13 residues. From germline, CDR1 is SGHRS and CDR2 YFSETQ. The CDR3 DNA is TGCGCCAGCAGCTTGGGAGGGAACACTGAAGCTTTCTTT. It codes for CASSLGGNTEAFF.

This clone has ten or more counts. The V gene is TRBV5-1, the J gene TRBJ2-7, with 10 bases matching TRBD1. Germline V lookup: CDR1 SGHRS, CDR2 YFSETQ. The V and J ends lost 0 bases and 6 bases, in that order; junction bases with no gene match: 6. CDR3 length: 15 residues. CDR3 region: CASSLAGTGVSEQYF. The CDR3 DNA reads as TGCGCCAGCAGCTTGGCCGGGACAGGGGTAAGCGAGCAGTACTTC.

The chain joins TRBV4-2 to TRBJ2-1, with 8 bases matching TRBD2. The V gene's germline CDR1 is LGHNA and CDR2 YNFKEQ. The CDR3 spans 17 residues. J gave up 8 bases and V 1 base, and 13 bases lay outside the gene matches. The CDR3 loop is CASSQVTQERENYEQFF. The DNA of the CDR3 is TGTGCCAGCAGCCAAGTAACTCAGGAGCGGGAGAACTATGAGCAGTTCTTC.

This clone has a handful of counts. Other DNA sequences in this specimen translate into the identical CDR3. The CDR3 region has the DNA TGTGCTAGTGGTCGGACTAGCGGCTCCTACAATGAGCAGTTCTTC. It yields the protein CASGRTSGSYNEQFF. The chain is built from TRBV12-5 and TRBJ2-1, with 10 positions matching TRBD2. Germline V gives CDR1 LGHNT, CDR2 FRNRAP. The CDR3 is 15 amino acids. The V and J ends lost 5 bases and 0 bases, in that order; junction bases with no gene match: 1.

The chain couples TRBV19 to TRBJ1-2; possibly TRBD1 for D (6 bases). The germline V gene has CDR1 LNHDA and CDR2 SQIVND (reference sequence). This CDR3 has 14 amino acids. V dropped 6 bases and J dropped 5 bases, with 16 bases sitting between them. The CDR3 DNA sequence: TGTGCCAGTAGCGCATCAGGGGACGCATATGGCTACACCTTC. Translated, it gives CASSASGDAYGYTF.

The rearrangement joins TRBV2 to TRBJ1-2; D is undetermined. The V and J ends lost 4 bases and 8 bases respectively, with 5 bases between them. CDR1 SNHLY and CDR2 FYNNEI come from the germline V gene. The CDR3 runs to 10 residues. The CDR3 is CASSVVGYTF. The DNA for the CDR3 is TGTGCCAGCAGTGTTGTAGGCTACACCTTC.

The J gene is TRBJ1-1, the V gene TRBV29-1; 10 bases line up with TRBD1. This CDR3 comprises 15 residues. V was clipped by 4 bases and J by 0 bases; unmatched bases: 5. Germline V lookup: CDR1 SQVTM, CDR2 ANQGSEA. CDR3 in DNA: TGCAGCGTTGTCGACAGGGGGCTCGTGAACACTGAAGCTTTCTTT. It codes for CSVVDRGLVNTEAFF.

The chain combines TRBV24-1 with TRBJ2-2, with 10 bases that match TRBD2. V lost 0 bases, J lost 1 base, and 1 base stayed unmatched. Germline V lookup: CDR1 KGHDR, CDR2 SFDVKD. CDR3 length: 17 amino acids. The CDR3 DNA is TGTGCCACCAGTGATTTGCGGACTAGCGGGAACACCGGGGAGCTGTTTTTT. It encodes CATSDLRTSGNTGELFF.

The chain links TRBV7-3 to TRBJ2-7, with TRBD2 matching over 9 bases. The CDR3 is made up of 15 amino acids. The V gene's germline CDR1 is SGHTA and CDR2 FQGTGA. V trimming: 0 bases; J trimming: 5 bases; junction bases outside the gene matches: 5. The CDR3 DNA sequence: TGTGCCAGCAGCTTAACCGCGGGAGGGCCCCACGAGCAGTACTTC. It translates to CASSLTAGGPHEQYF.